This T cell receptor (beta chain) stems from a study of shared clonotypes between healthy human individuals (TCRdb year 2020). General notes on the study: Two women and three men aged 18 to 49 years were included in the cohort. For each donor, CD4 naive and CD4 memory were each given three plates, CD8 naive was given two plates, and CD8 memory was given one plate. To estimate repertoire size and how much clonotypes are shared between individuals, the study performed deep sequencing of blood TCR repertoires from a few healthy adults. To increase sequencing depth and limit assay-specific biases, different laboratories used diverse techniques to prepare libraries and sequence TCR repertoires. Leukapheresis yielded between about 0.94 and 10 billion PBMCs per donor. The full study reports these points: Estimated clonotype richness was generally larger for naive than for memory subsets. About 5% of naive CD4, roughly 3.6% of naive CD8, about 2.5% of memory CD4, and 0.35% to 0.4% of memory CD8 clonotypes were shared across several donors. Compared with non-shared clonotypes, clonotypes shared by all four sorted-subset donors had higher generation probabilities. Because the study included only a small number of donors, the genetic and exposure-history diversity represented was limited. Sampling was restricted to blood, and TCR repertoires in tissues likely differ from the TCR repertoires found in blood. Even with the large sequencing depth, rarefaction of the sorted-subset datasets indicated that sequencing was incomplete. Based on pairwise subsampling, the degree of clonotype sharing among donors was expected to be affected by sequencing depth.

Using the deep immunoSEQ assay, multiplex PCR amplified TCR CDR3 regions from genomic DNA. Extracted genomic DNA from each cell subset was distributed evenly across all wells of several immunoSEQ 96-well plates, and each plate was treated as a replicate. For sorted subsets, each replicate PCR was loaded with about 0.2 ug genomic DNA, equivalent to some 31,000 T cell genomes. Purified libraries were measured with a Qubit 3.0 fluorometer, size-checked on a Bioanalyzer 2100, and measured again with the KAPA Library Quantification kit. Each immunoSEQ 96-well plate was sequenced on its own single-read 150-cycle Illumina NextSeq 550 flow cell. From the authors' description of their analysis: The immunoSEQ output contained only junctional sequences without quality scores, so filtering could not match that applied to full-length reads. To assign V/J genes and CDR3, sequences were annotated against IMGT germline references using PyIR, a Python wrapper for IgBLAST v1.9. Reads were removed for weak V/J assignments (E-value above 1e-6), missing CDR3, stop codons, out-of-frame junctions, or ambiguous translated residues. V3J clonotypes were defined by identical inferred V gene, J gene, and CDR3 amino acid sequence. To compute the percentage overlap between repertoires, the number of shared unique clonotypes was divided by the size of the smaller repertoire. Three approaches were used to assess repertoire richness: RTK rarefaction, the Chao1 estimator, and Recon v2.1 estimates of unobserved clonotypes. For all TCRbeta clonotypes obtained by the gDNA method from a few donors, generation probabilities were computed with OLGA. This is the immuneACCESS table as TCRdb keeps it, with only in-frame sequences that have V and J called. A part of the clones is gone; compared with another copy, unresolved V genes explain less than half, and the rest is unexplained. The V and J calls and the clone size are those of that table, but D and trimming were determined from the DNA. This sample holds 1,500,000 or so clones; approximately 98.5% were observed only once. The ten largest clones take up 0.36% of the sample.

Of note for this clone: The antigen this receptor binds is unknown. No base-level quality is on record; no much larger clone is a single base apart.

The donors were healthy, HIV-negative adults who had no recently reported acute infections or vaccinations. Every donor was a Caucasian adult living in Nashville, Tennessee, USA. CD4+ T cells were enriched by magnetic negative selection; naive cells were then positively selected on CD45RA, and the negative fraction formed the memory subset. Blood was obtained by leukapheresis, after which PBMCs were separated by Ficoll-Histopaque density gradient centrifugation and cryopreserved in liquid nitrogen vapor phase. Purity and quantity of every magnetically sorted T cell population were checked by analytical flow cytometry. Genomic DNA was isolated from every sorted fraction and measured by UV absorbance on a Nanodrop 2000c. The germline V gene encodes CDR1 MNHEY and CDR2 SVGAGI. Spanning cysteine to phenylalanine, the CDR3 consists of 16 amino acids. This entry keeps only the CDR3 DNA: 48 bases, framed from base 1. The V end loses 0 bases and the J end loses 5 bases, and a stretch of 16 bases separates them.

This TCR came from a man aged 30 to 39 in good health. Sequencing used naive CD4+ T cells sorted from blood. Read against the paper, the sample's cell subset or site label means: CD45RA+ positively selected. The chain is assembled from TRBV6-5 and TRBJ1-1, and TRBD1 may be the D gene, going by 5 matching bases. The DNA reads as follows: TGTGCCAGCAGTTACTCCCCGGCGGGGGTGAGTACTGAAGCTTTCTTT. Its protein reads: CASSYSPAGVSTEAFF.